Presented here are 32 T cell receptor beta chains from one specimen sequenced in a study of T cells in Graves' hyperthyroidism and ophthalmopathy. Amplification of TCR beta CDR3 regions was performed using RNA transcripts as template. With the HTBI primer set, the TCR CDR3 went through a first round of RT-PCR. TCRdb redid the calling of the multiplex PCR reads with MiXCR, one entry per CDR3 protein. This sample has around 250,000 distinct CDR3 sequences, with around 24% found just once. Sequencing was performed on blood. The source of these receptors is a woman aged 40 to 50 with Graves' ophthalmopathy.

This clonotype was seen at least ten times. DNA of the CDR3: TGCAGCGTGCTATCCGGGACGAGCACTGAAGCTTTCTTT. It is translated as CSVLSGTSTEAFF. The rearrangement uses TRBV29-1 and TRBJ1-1; TRBD1 is a possible D gene (5 bases). CDR3 size: 13 residues. Germline V gene lookup returns CDR1 SQVTM and CDR2 ANQGSEA. V lost 6 bases and J lost 4, with 15 bases in between.

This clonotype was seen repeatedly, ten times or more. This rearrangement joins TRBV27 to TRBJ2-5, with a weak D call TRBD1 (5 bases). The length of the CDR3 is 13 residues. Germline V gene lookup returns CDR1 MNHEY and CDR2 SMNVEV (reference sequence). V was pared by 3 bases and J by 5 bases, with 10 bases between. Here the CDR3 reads CASSFRRAETQYF. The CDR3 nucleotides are TGTGCCAGCAGTTTTCGCAGGGCGGAGACCCAGTACTTC.

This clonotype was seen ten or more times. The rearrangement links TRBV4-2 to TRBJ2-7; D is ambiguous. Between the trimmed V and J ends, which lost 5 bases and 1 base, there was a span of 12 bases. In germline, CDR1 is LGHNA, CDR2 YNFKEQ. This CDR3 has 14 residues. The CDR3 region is CASSSRKGSYEQYF. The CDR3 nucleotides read TGTGCCAGCAGCTCCCGGAAGGGTTCCTACGAGCAGTACTTC.

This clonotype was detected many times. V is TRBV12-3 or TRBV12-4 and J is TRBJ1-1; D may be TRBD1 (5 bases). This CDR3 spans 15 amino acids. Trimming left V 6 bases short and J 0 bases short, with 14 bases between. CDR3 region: CASRPAGTLNTEAFF. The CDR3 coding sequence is TGTGCCAGCAGACCTGCCGGGACGTTGAACACTGAAGCTTTCTTT.

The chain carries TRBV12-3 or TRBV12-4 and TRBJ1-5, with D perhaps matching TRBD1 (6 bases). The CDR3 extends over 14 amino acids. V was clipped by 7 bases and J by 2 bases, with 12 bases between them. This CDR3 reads CASTRSGGNQPQHF. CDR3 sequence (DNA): TGTGCCAGCACCCGATCAGGGGGCAATCAGCCCCAGCATTTT.

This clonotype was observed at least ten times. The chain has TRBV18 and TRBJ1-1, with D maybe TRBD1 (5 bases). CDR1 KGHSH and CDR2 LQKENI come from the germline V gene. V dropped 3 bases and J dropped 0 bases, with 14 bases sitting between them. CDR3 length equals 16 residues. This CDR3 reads CASSPLGTGMNTEAFF. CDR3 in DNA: TGTGCCAGCTCACCCCTTGGGACCGGGATGAACACTGAAGCTTTCTTT. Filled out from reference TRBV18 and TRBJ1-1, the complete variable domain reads NAGVMQNPRHLVRRRGQEARLRCSPMKGHSHVYWYRQLPEEGLKFMVYLQKENIIDESGMPKERFSAEFPKEGPSILRIQQVVRGDSAAYFCASSPLGTGMNTEAFFGQGTRLTVV.

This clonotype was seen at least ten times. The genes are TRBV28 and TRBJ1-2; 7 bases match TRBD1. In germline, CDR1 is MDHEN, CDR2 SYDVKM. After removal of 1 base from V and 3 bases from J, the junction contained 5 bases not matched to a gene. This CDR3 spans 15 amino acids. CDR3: CASSLFEGADYGYTF. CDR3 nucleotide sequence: TGTGCCAGCAGTTTATTCGAGGGGGCTGACTATGGCTACACCTTC.

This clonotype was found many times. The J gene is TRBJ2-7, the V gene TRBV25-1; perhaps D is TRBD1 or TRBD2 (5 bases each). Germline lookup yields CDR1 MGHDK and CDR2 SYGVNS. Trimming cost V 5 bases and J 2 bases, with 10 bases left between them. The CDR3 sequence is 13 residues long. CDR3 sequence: CASSRGPAYEQYF. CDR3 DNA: TGTGCCAGCAGTCGGGGCCCGGCCTACGAGCAGTACTTC.

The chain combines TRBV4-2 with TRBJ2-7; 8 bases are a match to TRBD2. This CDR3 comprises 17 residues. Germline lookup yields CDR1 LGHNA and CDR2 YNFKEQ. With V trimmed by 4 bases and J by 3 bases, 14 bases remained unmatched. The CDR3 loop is CASSPAPVRSGIYEQYF. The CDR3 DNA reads TGTGCCAGCAGCCCCGCCCCGGTGCGTAGCGGGATCTACGAGCAGTACTTC.

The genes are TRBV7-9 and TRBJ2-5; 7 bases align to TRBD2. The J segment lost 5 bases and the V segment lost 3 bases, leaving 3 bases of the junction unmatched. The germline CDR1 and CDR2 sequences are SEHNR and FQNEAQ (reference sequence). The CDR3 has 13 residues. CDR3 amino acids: CASSLPAGETQYF. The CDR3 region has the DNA TGTGCCAGCAGCTTGCCAGCGGGGGAGACCCAGTACTTC.

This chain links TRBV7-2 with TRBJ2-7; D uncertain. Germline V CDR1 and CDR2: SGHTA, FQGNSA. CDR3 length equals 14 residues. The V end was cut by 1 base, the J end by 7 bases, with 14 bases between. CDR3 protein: CASSLGGTKLEQYF. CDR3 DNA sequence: TGTGCCAGCAGCTTAGGGGGAACGAAACTAGAGCAGTACTTC.

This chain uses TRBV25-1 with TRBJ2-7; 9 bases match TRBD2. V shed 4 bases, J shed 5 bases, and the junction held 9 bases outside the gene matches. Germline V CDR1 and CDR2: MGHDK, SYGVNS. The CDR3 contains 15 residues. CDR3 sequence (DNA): TGTGCCAGCAGTGCACCCGGGACTAGCTTTCACGAGCAGTACTTC. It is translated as CASSAPGTSFHEQYF.

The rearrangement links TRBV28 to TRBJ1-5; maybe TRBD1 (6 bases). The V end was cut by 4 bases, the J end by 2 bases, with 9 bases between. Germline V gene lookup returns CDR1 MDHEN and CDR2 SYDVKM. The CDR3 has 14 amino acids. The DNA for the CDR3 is TGTGCCAGCAGTTGGACAGTCGGCAATCAGCCCCAGCATTTT. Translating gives CASSWTVGNQPQHF.

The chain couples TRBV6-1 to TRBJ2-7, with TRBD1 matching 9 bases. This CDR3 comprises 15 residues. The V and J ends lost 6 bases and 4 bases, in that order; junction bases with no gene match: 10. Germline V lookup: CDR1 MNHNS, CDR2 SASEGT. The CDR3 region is CASRPGQGRIYEQYF. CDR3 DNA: TGTGCCAGCAGGCCCGGACAGGGGAGAATTTACGAGCAGTACTTC.

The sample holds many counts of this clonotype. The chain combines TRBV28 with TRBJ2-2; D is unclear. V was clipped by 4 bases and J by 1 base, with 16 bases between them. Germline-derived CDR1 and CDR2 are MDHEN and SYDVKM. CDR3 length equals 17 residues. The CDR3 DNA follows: TGTGCCAGCAGTTATCCTCTTCGGGCATTGAACACCGGGGAGCTGTTTTTT. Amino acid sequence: CASSYPLRALNTGELFF. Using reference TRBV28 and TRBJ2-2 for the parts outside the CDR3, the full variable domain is DVKVTQSSRYLVKRTGEKVFLECVQDMDHENMFWYRQDPGLGLRLIYFSYDVKMKEKGDIPEGYSVSREKKERFSLILESASTNQTSMYLCASSYPLRALNTGELFFGEGSRLTVL.

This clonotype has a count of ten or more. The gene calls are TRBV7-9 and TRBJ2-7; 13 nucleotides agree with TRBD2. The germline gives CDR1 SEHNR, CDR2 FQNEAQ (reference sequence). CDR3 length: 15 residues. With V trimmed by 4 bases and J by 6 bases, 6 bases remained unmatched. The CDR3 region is CASSSWTSGRGEQYF. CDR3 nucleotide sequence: TGTGCCAGCAGCTCTTGGACTAGCGGGAGAGGCGAGCAGTACTTC. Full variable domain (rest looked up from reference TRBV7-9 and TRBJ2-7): DTGVSQNPRHKITKRGQNVTFRCDPISEHNRLYWYRQTLGQGPEFLTYFQNEAQLEKSRLLSDRFSAERPKGSFSTLEIQRTEQGDSAMYLCASSSWTSGRGEQYFGPGTRLTVT.

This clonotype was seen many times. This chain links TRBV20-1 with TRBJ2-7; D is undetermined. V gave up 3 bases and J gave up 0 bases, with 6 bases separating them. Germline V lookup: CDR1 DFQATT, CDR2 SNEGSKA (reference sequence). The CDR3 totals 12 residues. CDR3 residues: CSASTGSYEQYF. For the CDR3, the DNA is TGCAGTGCTAGCACGGGCTCCTACGAGCAGTACTTC.

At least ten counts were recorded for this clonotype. CDR3 sequence: CASSHSYEQYF. The CDR3 DNA reads as TGTGCCAGCAGTCACTCCTACGAGCAGTACTTC. The chain uses TRBV12-3 or TRBV12-4 and TRBJ2-7, with D hard to call. The CDR3 has 11 residues. V was cut by 5 bases and J by 0 bases, with 2 bases left in between.

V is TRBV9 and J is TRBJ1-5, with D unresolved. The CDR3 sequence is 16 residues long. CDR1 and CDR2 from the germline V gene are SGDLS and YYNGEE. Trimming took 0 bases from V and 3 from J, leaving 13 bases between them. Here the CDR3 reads CASSVGAGAFNQPQHF. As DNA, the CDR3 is TGTGCCAGCAGCGTAGGTGCAGGAGCATTCAATCAGCCCCAGCATTTT.

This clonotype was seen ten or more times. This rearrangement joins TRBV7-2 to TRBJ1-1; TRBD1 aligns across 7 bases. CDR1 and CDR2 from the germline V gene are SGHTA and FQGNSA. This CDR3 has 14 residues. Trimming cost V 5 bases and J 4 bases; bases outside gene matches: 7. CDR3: CASSAGGQGTEAFF. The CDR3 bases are TGTGCCAGCAGCGCAGGGGGTCAGGGCACTGAAGCTTTCTTT.

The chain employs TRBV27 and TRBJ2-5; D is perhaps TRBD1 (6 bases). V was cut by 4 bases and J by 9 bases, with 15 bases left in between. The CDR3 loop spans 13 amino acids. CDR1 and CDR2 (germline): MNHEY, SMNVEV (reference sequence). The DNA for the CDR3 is TGTGCCAGCAGTTCCCCCGGGACAACTCCCCAGTACTTC. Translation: CASSSPGTTPQYF.

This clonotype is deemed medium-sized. CDR3 sequence (DNA): TGCAGCGTTGAACGGACAGGGGCTCTCACTGAAGCTTTCTTT. Amino acids: CSVERTGALTEAFF. The chain couples TRBV29-1 to TRBJ1-1; TRBD1 aligns across 9 bases. With 2 bases clipped from V and 4 bases from J, the junction kept 5 bases outside the gene matches. The CDR3 runs 14 residues. Germline values: CDR1 SQVTM, CDR2 ANQGSEA.

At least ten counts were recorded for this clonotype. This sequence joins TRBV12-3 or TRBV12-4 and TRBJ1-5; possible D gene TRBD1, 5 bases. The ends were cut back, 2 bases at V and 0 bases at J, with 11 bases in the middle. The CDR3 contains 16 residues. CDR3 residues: CASSLSGPYSNQPQHF. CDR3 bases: TGTGCCAGCAGTTTATCAGGGCCCTATAGCAATCAGCCCCAGCATTTT.

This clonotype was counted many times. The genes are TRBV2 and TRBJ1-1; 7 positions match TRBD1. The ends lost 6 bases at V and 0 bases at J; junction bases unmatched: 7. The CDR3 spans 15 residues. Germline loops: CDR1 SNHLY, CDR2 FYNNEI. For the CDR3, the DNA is TGTGCCAGCAGGGATAGGACAGGTATGAACACTGAAGCTTTCTTT. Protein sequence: CASRDRTGMNTEAFF.

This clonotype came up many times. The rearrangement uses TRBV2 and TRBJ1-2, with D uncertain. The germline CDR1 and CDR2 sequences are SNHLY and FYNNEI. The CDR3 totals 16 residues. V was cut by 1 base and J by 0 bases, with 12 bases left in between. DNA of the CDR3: TGTGCCAGCAGTGAAGTGGCCTACCCGACTAACTATGGCTACACCTTC. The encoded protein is CASSEVAYPTNYGYTF. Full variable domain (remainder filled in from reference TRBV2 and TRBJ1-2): EPEVTQTPSHQVTQMGQEVILRCVPISNHLYFYWYRQILGQKVEFLVSFYNNEISEKSEIFDDQFSVERPDGSNFTLKIRSTKLEDSAMYFCASSEVAYPTNYGYTFGSGTRLTVV.

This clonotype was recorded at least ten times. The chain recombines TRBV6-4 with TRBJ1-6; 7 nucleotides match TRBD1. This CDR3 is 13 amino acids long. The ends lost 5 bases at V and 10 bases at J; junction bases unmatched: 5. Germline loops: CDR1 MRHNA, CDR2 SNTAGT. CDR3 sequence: CASSTTGESPLHF. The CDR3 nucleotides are TGTGCCAGCAGTACCACAGGGGAATCACCCCTCCACTTT.

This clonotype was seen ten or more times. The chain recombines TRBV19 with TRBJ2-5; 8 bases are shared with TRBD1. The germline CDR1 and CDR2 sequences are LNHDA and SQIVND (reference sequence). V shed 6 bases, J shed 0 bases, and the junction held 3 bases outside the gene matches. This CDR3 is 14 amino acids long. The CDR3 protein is CASRRTGNQETQYF. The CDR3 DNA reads TGTGCCAGTAGAAGGACAGGGAACCAAGAGACCCAGTACTTC.

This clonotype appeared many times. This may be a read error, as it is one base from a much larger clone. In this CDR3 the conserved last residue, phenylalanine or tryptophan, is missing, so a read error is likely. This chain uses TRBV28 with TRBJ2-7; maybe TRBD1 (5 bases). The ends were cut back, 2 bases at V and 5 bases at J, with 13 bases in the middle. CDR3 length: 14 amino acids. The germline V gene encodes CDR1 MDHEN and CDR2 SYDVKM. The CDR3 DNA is TGTGCCAGCAGTTTACTGGGAACAGGAGACGAGCAGTACCTC. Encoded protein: CASSLLGTGDEQYL.

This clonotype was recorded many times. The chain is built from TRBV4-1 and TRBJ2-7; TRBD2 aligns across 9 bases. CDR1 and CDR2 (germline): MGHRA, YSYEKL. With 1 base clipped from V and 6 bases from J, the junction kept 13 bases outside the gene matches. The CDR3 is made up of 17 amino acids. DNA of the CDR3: TGCGCCAGCAGCCAAGCTGTGAGCGGGAGGACCTTTCTCGAGCAGTACTTC. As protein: CASSQAVSGRTFLEQYF.

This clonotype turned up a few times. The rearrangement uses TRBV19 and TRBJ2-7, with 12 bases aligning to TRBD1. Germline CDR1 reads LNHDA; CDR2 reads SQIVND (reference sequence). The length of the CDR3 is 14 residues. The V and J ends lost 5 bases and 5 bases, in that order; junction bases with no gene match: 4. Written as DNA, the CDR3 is TGTGCCAGTAGTCCCGGGACAGGGGGCGACGAGCAGTACTTC. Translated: CASSPGTGGDEQYF.

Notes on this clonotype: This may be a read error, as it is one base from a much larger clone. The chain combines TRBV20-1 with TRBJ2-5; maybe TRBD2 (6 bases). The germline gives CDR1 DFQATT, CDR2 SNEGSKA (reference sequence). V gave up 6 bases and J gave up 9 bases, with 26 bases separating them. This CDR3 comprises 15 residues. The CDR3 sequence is CSARRPAGLGEAQYF. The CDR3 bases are TGCAGTGCCCGAAGGCCAGCGGGTTTAGGGGAGGCCCAGTACTTC.

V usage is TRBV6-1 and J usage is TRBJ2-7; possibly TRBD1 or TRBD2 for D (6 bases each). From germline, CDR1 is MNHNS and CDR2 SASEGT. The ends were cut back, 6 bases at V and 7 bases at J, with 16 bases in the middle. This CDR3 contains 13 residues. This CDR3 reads CASSLRGVGEQYF. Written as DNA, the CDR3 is TGTGCCAGCAGCTTGAGGGGGGTGGGTGAGCAGTACTTC.